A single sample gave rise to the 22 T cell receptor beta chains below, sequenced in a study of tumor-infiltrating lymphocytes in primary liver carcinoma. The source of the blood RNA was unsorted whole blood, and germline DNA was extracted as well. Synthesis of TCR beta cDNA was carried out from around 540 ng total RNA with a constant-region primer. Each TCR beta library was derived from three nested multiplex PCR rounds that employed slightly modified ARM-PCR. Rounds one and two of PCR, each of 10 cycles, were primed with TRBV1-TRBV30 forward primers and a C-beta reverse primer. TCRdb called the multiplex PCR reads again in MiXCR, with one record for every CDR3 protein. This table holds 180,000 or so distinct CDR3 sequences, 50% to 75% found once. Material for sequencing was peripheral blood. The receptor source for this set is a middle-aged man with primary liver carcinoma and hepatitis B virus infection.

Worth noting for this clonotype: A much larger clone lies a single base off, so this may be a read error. CDR3 sequence (DNA): TGTGTCAGCAGCCACGGGACAAACTACGAGCAGTACTTC. Its protein product is CVSSHGTNYEQYF. The chain has TRBV11-2 and TRBJ2-7; possibly TRBD1 for D (6 bases). Germline V gene lookup returns CDR1 SGHAT and CDR2 FQNNGV. The CDR3 loop spans 13 amino acids. Variable domain in full (rest from reference TRBV11-2 and TRBJ2-7): EAGVAQSPRYKIIEKRQSVAFWCNPISGHATLYWYQQILGQGPKLLIQFQNNGVVDDSQLPKDRFSAERLKGVDSTLKIQPAKLEDSAVYLCVSSHGTNYEQYFGPGTRLTVT.

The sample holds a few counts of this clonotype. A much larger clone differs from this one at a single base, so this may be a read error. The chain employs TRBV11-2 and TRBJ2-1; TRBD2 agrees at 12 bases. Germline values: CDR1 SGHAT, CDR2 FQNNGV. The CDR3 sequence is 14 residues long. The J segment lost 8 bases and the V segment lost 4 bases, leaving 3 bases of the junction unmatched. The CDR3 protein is CASSWTSGVDEQFF. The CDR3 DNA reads TGTGCCAGCAGCTGGACTAGCGGGGTTGATGAGCAGTTCTTC.

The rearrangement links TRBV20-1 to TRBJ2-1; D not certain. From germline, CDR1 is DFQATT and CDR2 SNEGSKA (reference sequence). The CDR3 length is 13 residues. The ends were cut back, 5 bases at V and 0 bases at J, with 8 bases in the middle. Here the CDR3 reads CSARPTSYNEQFF. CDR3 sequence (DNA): TGCAGTGCTCGACCTACCTCCTACAATGAGCAGTTCTTC.

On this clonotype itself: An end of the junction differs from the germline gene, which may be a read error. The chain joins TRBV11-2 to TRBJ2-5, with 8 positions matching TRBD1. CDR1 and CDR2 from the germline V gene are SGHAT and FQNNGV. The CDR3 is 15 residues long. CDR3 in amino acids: CSSSLGTGAAGTRYF. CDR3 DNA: TGTTCCAGCAGCTTAGGGACAGGCGCCGCGGGGACCCGGTACTTC. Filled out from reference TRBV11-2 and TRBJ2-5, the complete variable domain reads EAGVAQSPRYKIIEKRQSVAFWCNPISGHATLYWYQQILGQGPKLLIQFQNNGVVDDSQLPKDRFSAERLKGVDSTLKIQPAKLEDSAVYLCSSSLGTGAAGTRYFGPGTRLLVL.

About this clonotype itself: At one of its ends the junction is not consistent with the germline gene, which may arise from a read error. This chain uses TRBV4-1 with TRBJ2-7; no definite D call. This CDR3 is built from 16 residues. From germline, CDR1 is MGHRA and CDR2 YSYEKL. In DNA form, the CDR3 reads TGCGCCAACAGCCAAGATATAAGGGTCGATGTGGGGGAGCAGTACTTC. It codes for CANSQDIRVDVGEQYF.

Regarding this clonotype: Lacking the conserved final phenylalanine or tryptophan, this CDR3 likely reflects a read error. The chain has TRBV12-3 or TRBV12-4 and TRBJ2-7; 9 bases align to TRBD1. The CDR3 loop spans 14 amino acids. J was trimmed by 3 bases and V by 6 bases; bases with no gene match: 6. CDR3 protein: CASSPGQGNYEQYI. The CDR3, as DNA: TGTGCCAGCAGCCCCGGACAGGGGAACTACGAGCAGTACATC.

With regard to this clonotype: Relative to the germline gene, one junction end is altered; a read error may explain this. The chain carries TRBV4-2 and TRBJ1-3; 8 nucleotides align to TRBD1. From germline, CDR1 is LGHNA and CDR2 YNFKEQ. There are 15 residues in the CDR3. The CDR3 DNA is TGCGCCAGCAGCCATGAGGACAGGGTTGGAAACACCATATATTTT. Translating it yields CASSHEDRVGNTIYF.

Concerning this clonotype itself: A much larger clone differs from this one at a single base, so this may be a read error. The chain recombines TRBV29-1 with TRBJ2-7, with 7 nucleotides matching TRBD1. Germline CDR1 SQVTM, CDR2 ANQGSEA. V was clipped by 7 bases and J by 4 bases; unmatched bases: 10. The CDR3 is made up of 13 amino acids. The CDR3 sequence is CSATGQGEYEQYF. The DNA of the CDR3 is TGCAGCGCCACTGGGCAGGGGGAGTACGAGCAGTACTTC.

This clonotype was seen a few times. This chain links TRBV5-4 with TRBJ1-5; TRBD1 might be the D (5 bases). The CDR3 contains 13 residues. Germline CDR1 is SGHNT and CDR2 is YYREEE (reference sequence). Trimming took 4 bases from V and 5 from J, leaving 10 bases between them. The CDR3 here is CASSLGGDQPQHF. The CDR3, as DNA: TGTGCCAGCAGCCTGGGGGGAGATCAGCCCCAGCATTTT.

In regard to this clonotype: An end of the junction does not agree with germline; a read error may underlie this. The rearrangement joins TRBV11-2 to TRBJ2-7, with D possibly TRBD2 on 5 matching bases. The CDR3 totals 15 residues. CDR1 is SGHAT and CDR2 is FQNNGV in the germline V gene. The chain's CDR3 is CVSSLDRGQSYEQYF. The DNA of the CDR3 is TGTGTCAGCAGCCTAGATCGAGGGCAGAGCTACGAGCAGTACTTC.

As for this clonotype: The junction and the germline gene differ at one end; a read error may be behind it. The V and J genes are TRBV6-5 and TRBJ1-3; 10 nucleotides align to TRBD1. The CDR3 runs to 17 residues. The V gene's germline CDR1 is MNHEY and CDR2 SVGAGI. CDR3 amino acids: CAISPGTGASSGNTIYF. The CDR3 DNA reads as TGTGCCATCAGTCCCGGGACAGGGGCGAGCTCTGGAAACACCATATATTTT.

CDR3 in DNA: TGTTTAGGGGCGAGCTCTGGAAACACCATATATTTT. Its translation: CLGASSGNTIYF. The chain links TRBV30 to TRBJ1-3, with TRBD1 as a possible D gene (5 bases). CDR1 and CDR2 from the germline V gene are GTSNPN and SVGIG (reference sequence). The CDR3 runs 12 residues.

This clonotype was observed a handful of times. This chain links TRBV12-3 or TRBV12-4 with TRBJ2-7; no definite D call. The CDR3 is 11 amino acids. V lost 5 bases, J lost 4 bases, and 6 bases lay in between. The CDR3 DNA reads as TGTGCCAGCAGTATTTTATACGAGCAGTACTTC. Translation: CASSILYEQYF.

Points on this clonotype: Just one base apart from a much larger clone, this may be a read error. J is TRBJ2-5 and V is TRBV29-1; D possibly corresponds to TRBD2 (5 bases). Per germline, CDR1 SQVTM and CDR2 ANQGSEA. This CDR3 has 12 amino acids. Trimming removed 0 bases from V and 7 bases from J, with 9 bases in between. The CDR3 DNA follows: TGCAGCGTTGAAGATTTTAGCGCGACCCAGTACTTC. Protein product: CSVEDFSATQYF.

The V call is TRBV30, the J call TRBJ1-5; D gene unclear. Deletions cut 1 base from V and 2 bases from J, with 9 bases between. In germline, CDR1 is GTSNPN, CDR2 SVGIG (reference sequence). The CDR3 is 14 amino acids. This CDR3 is CAWSGQAGNQPQHF. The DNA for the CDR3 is TGTGCCTGGAGTGGCCAGGCGGGCAATCAGCCCCAGCATTTT.

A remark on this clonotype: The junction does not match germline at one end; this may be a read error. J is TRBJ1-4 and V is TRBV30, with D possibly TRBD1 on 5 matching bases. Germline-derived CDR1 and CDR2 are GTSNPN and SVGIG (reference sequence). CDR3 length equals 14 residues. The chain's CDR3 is CAWSVGTVDEKLFF. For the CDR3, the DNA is TGTGCGTGGAGTGTGGGGACTGTTGACGAAAAACTGTTTTTT.

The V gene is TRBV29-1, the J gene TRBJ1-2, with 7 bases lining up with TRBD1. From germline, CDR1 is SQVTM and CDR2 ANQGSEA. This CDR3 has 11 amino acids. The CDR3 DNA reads TGCTGCCTAAGGGGGCACTGTGGCTACACCTTC. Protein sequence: CCLRGHCGYTF.

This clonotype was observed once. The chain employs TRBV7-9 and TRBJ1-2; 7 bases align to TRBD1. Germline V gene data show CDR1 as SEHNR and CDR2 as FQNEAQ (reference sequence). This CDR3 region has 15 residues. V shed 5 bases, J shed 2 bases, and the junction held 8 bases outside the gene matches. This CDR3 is CASSPGSQGNYGYTF. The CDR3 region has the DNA TGTGCCAGCAGCCCAGGGTCACAGGGGAACTATGGCTACACCTTC.

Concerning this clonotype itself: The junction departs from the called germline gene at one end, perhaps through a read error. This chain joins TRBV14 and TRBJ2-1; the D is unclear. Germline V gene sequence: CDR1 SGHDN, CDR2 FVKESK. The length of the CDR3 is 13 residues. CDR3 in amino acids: CVSSQVSHNEQFF. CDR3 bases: TGTGTCAGCAGCCAAGTATCCCACAATGAGCAGTTCTTC.

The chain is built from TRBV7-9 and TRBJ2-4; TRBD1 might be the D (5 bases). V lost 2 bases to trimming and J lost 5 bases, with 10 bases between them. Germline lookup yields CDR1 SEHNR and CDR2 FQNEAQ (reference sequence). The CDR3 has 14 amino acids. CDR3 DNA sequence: TGTGCCAGCAGCTTACCTACAGGTGAAAACATTCAGTACTTC. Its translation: CASSLPTGENIQYF.

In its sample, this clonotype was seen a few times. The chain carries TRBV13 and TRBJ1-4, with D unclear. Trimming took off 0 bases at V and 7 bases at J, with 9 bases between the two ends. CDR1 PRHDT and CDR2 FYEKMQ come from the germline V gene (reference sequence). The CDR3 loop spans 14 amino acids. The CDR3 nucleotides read TGTGCCAGCAGCTTAGGGCAGGAAGGTGAAAAACTGTTTTTT. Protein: CASSLGQEGEKLFF.

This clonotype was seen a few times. This CDR3 reads CSVGTGIIYEQYF. Here the CDR3 DNA reads TGCAGCGTTGGGACAGGGATAATCTACGAGCAGTACTTC. J is TRBJ2-7 and V is TRBV29-1; 8 positions match TRBD1. Germline V lookup: CDR1 SQVTM, CDR2 ANQGSEA. This CDR3 region has 13 residues. The V and J ends lost 4 bases and 3 bases, in that order; junction bases with no gene match: 5.